This T cell receptor beta chain was recovered during a study of shared clonotypes between healthy human individuals. CD45RO-negative, CCR7-selected cells formed the naive CD8 fraction, which excluded terminally differentiated effector memory CD45RA+ cells. Healthy HIV-negative adults with no recent acute infections or vaccinations were recruited as donors. Regarding the study as a whole: Exclusively blood specimens were collected; tissue repertoires likely differ.

Splitting of each subset's genomic DNA was done evenly across several immunoSEQ plates. Sequencing was performed with immunoSEQ multiplex PCR; in TCRdb, only in-frame clones are kept and a portion is missing. The sample yields about 650,000 clones, nearly 97% seen once. Note on this clone: Antigen specificity is unknown.

The specimen was naive CD8+ T cells sorted from blood. The sequence came from a woman under 40 in good health.

CDR3 nucleotide sequence: TGTGCCAGCAGTTACACCGGCGGGGGCGGGGAGCTGTTTTTT. Amino acids: CASSYTGGGGELFF. The chain is built from TRBV6-5 and TRBJ2-2; 7 nucleotides align to TRBD2. This CDR3 is 14 amino acids long. The J segment lost 7 bases and the V segment lost 2 bases, leaving 4 bases of the junction unmatched. CDR1 is MNHEY and CDR2 is SVGAGI in the germline V gene.